This T cell receptor beta chain is from a study of blood T cell repertoires in COVID-19. Turning to the study itself: COVID-19 samples, acute and convalescent, were from the United States, Italy and Spain. From T cells, B-cell-depleted T cells, or PBMCs came the material, which was cDNA or gDNA.

Authors' methods: By means of reference gene primer amplification, nucleated cell counts were estimated. Clones were read by immunoSEQ multiplex PCR, and TCRdb kept only the in-frame ones, dropping some. The DNA was the basis for D and trimming; V, J and clone size are from that table. In the table there are some 200,000 clones, more than 80% of which are singletons. Germline assignment: CDR1 SGHTA and CDR2 FQGNSA. Trimming stripped 4 bases from V and 4 bases from J, with 14 bases between. The CDR3 totals 15 residues. This receptor was obtained from a man aged 50 to 59 with acute or convalescent COVID-19. The sequencing input was peripheral blood. V usage is TRBV7-2 and J usage is TRBJ2-1; the D gene is possibly TRBD2 (6 bases). The CDR3 reads CASSYRDSGYNEQFF. The CDR3 DNA reads as TGTGCCAGCAGCTACCGGGACTCCGGATACAATGAGCAGTTCTTC.